Following are 5 T cell receptor beta chains from one sample sequenced in a study of cytomegalovirus exposure and HLA in healthy donors. The PCR ran on 60 Vbeta and 13 Jbeta primers. Clones were read by immunoSEQ multiplex PCR, and TCRdb kept only the in-frame ones, dropping some. The data contain over 130,000 clones, around 75% of them singletons. What was sequenced was PBMCs. The source is a human donor in good health.

This rearrangement joins TRBV7-2 to TRBJ2-7; D is uncertain. The germline V gene has CDR1 SGHTA and CDR2 FQGNSA. The CDR3 runs 14 residues. V was trimmed by 1 base and J by 4 bases, leaving 11 bases between them. The CDR3 sequence: CASSLDAHRYEQYF. CDR3 DNA: TGTGCCAGCAGCTTAGACGCCCACCGGTACGAGCAGTACTTC.

This rearrangement joins TRBV30 to TRBJ1-3; TRBD1 is a possible D gene (6 bases). The ends were cut back, 3 bases at V and 0 bases at J, with 6 bases in the middle. The CDR3 runs 13 residues. Germline V gene sequence: CDR1 GTSNPN, CDR2 SVGIG (reference sequence). Here the CDR3 DNA reads TGTGCCTGGAGCAGGGGCTCTGGAAACACCATATATTTT. This gives the protein CAWSRGSGNTIYF.

The V gene is TRBV5-4, the J gene TRBJ2-3; D call uncertain. The CDR3 extends over 13 amino acids. V gave up 6 bases and J gave up 2 bases, with 10 bases separating them. The germline gives CDR1 SGHNT, CDR2 YYREEE (reference sequence). The CDR3 sequence: CASKTVSTDTQYF. The CDR3 region has the DNA TGTGCCAGCAAAACGGTCTCCACAGATACGCAGTATTTT.

This clone was counted a single time. The rearrangement uses TRBV14 and TRBJ2-7, with D possibly TRBD1 on 6 matching bases. V dropped 5 bases and J dropped 5 bases, with 16 bases sitting between them. The CDR3 length is 14 residues. The germline V gene encodes CDR1 SGHDN and CDR2 FVKESK. CDR3 bases: TGTGCCAGCAGCTATTCCAACAGGGCCCACGAGCAGTACTTC. Translated: CASSYSNRAHEQYF.

The genes are TRBV9 and TRBJ1-1, with a possible D match to TRBD1 (5 bases). Germline V gives CDR1 SGDLS, CDR2 YYNGEE. Between the trimmed V and J ends, which lost 0 bases and 0 bases, there was a span of 9 bases. The CDR3 runs to 15 residues. The chain's CDR3 is CASSVDPGMNTEAFF. The CDR3 bases are TGTGCCAGCAGCGTAGACCCAGGGATGAACACTGAAGCTTTCTTT.